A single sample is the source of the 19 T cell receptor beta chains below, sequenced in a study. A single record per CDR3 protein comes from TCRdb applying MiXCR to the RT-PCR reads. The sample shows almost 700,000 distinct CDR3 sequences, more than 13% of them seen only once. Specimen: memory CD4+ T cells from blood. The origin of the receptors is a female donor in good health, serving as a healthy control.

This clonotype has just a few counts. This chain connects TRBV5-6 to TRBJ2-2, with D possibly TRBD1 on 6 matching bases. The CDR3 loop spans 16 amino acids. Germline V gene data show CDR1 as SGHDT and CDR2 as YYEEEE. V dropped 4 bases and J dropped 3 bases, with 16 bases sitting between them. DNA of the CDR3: TGTGCCAGCAGCCGGCCACAGGGCATGTACACCGGGGAGCTGTTTTTT. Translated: CASSRPQGMYTGELFF.

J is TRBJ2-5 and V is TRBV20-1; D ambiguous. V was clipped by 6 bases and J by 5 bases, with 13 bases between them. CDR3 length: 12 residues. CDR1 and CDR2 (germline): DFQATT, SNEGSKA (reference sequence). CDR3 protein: CSAPDPRETQYF. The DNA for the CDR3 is TGCAGTGCCCCGGACCCCAGGGAGACCCAGTACTTC.

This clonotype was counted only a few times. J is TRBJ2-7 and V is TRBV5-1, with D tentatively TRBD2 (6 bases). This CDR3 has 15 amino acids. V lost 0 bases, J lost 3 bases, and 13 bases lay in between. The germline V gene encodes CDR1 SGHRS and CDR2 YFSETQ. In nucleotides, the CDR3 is TGCGCCAGCAGCTTGGCCGACGGGAGTTTCTACGAGCAGTACTTC. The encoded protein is CASSLADGSFYEQYF.

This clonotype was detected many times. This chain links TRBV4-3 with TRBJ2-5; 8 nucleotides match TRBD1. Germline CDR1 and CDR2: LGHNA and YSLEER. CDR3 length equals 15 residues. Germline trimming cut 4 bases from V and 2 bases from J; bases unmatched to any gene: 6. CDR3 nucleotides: TGCGCCAGCAGCCCCCTAAACAGGGGGCAAGAGACCCAGTACTTC. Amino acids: CASSPLNRGQETQYF.

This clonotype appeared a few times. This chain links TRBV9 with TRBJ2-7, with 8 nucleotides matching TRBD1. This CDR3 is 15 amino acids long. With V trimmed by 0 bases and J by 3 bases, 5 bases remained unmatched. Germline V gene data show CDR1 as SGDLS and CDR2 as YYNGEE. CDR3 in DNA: TGTGCCAGCAGCGTAGAATGGGGACAGGTCTACGAGCAGTACTTC. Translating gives CASSVEWGQVYEQYF.

The chain's CDR3 is CATSDLGSTGELFF. The CDR3 DNA reads TGTGCCACCAGTGATTTGGGGAGCACCGGGGAGCTGTTTTTT. The V call is TRBV24-1, the J call TRBJ2-2, with a possible D match to TRBD2 (5 bases). Trimming cost V 0 bases and J 4 bases, with 5 bases left between them. Germline V lookup: CDR1 KGHDR, CDR2 SFDVKD. The CDR3 is 14 residues long.

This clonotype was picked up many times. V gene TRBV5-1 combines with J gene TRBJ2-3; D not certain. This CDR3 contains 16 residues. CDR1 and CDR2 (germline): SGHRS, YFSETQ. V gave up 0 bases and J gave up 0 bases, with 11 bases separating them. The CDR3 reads CASSLEGRISTDTQYF. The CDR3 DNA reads TGCGCCAGCAGCTTGGAGGGCAGGATAAGCACAGATACGCAGTATTTT.

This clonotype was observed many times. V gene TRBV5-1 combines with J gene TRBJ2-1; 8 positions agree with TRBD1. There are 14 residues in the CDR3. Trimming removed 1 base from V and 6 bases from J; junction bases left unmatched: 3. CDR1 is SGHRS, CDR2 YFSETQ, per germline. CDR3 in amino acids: CASSLSGGSNEQFF. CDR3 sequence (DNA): TGCGCCAGCAGCTTGTCAGGGGGCTCCAATGAGCAGTTCTTC. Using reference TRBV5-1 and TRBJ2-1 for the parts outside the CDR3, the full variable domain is KAGVTQTPRYLIKTRGQQVTLSCSPISGHRSVSWYQQTPGQGLQFLFEYFSETQRNKGNFPGRFSGRQFSNSRSEMNVSTLELGDSALYLCASSLSGGSNEQFFGPGTRLTVL.

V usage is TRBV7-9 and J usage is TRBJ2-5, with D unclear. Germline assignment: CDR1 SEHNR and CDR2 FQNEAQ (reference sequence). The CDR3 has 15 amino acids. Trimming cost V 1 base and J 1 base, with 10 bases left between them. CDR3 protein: CASSLGRSPQETQYF. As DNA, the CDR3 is TGTGCCAGCAGCTTAGGACGGTCCCCCCAAGAGACCCAGTACTTC.

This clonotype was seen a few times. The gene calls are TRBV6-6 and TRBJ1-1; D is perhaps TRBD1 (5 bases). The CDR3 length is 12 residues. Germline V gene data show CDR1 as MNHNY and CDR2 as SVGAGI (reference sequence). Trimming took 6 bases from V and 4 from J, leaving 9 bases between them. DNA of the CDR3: TGTGCCAGCAGCTTCACAGGCACTGAAGCTTTCTTT. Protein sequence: CASSFTGTEAFF.

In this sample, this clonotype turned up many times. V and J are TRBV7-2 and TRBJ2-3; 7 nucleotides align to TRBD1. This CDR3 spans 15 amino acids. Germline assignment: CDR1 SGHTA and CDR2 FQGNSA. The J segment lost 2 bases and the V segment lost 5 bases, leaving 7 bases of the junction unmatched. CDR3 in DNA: TGTGCCAGCAGCCAGCAACAGGGGTCCACAGATACGCAGTATTTT. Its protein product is CASSQQQGSTDTQYF.

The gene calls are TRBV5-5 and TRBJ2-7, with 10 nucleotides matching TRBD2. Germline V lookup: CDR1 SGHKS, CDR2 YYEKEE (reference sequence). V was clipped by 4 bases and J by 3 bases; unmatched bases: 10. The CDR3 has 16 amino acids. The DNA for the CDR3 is TGTGCCAGCAGCCATACTCCCGGGACTAGCGACTACGAGCAGTACTTC. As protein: CASSHTPGTSDYEQYF.

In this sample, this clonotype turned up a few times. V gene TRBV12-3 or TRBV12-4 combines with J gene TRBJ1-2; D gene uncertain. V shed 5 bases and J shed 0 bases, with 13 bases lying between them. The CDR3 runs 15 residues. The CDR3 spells CASSNNYLPNYGYTF. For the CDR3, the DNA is TGTGCCAGCAGTAACAATTACCTCCCTAACTATGGCTACACCTTC.

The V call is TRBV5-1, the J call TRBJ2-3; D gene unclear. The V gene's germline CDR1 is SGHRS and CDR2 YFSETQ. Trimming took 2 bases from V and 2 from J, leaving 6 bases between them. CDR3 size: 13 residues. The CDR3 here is CASSFVPTDTQYF. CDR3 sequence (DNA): TGCGCCAGCAGCTTCGTCCCCACAGATACGCAGTATTTT.

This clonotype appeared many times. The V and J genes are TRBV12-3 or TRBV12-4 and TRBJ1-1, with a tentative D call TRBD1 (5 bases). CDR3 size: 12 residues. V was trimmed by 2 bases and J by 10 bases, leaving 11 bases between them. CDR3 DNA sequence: TGTGCCAGCAGTTTATATGGGACCGGAGCTTTCTTT. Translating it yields CASSLYGTGAFF.

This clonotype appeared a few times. CDR3 nucleotides: TGTGCCAGCAGTTTAGGACAGGCTAACGGGGAGCTGTTTTTT. Translated, it gives CASSLGQANGELFF. The chain links TRBV12-3 or TRBV12-4 to TRBJ2-2; perhaps TRBD1 as D (6 bases). The CDR3 runs to 14 residues. V was shortened by 1 base and J by 7 bases, with 10 bases between the two germline ends.

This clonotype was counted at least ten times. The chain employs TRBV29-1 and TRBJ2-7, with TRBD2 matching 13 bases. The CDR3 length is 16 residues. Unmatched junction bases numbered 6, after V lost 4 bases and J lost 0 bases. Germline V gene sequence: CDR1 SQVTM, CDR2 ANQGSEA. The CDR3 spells CSVAGLAGSSSYEQYF. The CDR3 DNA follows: TGCAGCGTTGCGGGACTAGCGGGGTCCAGCTCCTACGAGCAGTACTTC.

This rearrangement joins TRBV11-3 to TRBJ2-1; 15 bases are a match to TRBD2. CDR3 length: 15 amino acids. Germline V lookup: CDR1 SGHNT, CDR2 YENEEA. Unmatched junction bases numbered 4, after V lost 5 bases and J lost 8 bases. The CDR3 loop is CASSPGLAGGYEQFF. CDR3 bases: TGTGCCAGCAGCCCGGGACTAGCGGGAGGCTATGAGCAGTTCTTC.

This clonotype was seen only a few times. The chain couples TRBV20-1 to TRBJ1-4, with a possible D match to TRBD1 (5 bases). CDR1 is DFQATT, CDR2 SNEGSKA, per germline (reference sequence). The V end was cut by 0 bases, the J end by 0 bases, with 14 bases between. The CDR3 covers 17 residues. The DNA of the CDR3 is TGCAGTGCTAGAGATAGGCAGGGCTATGCAACTAATGAAAAACTGTTTTTT. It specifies CSARDRQGYATNEKLFF.